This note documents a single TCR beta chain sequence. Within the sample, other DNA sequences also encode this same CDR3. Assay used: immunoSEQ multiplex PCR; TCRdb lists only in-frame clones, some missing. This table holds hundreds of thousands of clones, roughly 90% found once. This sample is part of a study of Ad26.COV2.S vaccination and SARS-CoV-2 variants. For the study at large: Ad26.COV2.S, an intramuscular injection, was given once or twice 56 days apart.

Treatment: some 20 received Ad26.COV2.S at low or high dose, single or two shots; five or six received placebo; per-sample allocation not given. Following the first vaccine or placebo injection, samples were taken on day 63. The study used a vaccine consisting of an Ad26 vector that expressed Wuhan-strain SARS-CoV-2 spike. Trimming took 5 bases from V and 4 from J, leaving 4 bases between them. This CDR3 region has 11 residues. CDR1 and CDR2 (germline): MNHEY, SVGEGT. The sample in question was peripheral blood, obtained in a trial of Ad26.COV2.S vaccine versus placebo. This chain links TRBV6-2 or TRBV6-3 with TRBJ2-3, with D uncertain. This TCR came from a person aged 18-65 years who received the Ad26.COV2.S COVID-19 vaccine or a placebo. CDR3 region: CASSPADTQYF. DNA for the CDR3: TGTGCCAGCAGTCCCGCAGATACGCAGTATTTT.